A selection of T cell receptor beta chains follows, all from one sample in a study of shared clonotypes between healthy human individuals. Assay used: immunoSEQ multiplex PCR; TCRdb lists only in-frame clones, some missing. Of around 2.5 million clones detected, 80% to 95% appear once; the ten largest clones hold about 0.34%. The specimen was naive CD4+ T cells from PBMCs. Receptors were obtained from a man aged 18-30 years in good health. Some clones in this sample may be carry-over from other donors' samples. CDR3s include the opening cysteine and the closing phenylalanine or tryptophan. D genes are given only for firm matches. Some rows have no size entry. The others give once, few or many, or a class for an expanded clone.

CDR3 length: 11; D gene: .; V gene: TRBV21-1; J gene: TRBJ1-1; clone size: .; CDR3 protein: CASSTSPGAFF; CDR3 DNA: TGTGCCAGCAGCACCTCCCCCGGGGCTTTCTTT
CDR3 length: 12; D gene: TRBD1; V gene: TRBV15; J gene: TRBJ1-2; clone size: .; CDR3 protein: CATSVDRGGYTF; CDR3 DNA: TGTGCCACCAGCGTCGACAGGGGCGGCTACACCTTC
CDR3 length: 15; D gene: TRBD1; V gene: TRBV6-5; J gene: TRBJ2-7; clone size: .; CDR3 protein: CASRHAQGTTYEQYF; CDR3 DNA: TGTGCCAGCCGGCACGCACAGGGGACAACCTACGAGCAGTACTTC
CDR3 length: 16; D gene: TRBD1; V gene: TRBV5-6; J gene: TRBJ1-5; clone size: .; CDR3 protein: CASSLRTGRTNQPQHF; CDR3 DNA: TGTGCCAGCAGCCTTAGGACAGGGCGAACTAATCAGCCCCAGCATTTT
CDR3 length: 13; D gene: TRBD1; V gene: TRBV15; J gene: TRBJ2-5; clone size: .; CDR3 protein: CATTRQGQETQYF; CDR3 DNA: TGTGCCACCACCCGACAGGGCCAAGAGACCCAGTACTTC
CDR3 length: 14; D gene: .; V gene: TRBV5-1; J gene: TRBJ2-5; clone size: .; CDR3 protein: CASSLSQSEETQYF; CDR3 DNA: TGCGCCAGCAGCTTGTCACAGAGTGAAGAGACCCAGTACTTC
CDR3 length: 17; D gene: .; V gene: TRBV5-5; J gene: TRBJ1-1; clone size: .; CDR3 protein: CASSFDPHRGGGGEAFF; CDR3 DNA: TGTGCCAGCAGCTTCGACCCCCATCGCGGTGGGGGGGGTGAAGCTTTCTTT
CDR3 length: 16; D gene: TRBD2; V gene: TRBV5-6; J gene: TRBJ2-3; clone size: .; CDR3 protein: CASSRRTSGRAYTQYF; CDR3 DNA: TGTGCCAGCAGCCGACGGACTAGCGGGAGGGCCTATACGCAGTATTTT
CDR3 length: 14; D gene: .; V gene: TRBV5-1; J gene: TRBJ1-2; clone size: few; CDR3 protein: CASSVYRESYGYTF; CDR3 DNA: TGCGCCAGCAGCGTGTACAGGGAGTCCTATGGCTACACCTTC
CDR3 length: 14; D gene: TRBD1; V gene: TRBV29-1; J gene: TRBJ2-3; clone size: .; CDR3 protein: CSVVRNRGKNTQYF; CDR3 DNA: TGCAGCGTGGTACGGAACAGGGGGAAGAATACGCAGTATTTT
CDR3 length: 15; D gene: .; V gene: TRBV6-5; J gene: TRBJ1-1; clone size: .; CDR3 protein: CASSYLTVRGTEAFF; CDR3 DNA: TGTGCCAGCAGTTACTTGACAGTACGGGGCACTGAAGCTTTCTTT
CDR3 length: 15; D gene: .; V gene: TRBV7-8; J gene: TRBJ2-1; clone size: .; CDR3 protein: CASSLGAASYNEQFF; CDR3 DNA: TGTGCCAGCAGCTTAGGAGCGGCCTCCTACAATGAGCAGTTCTTC
CDR3 length: 16; D gene: TRBD2; V gene: TRBV4-1; J gene: TRBJ2-5; clone size: .; CDR3 protein: CASSDIGGGDQETQYF; CDR3 DNA: TGCGCCAGCAGCGACATAGGTGGGGGGGACCAAGAGACCCAGTACTTC
CDR3 length: 14; D gene: TRBD2; V gene: TRBV5-1; J gene: TRBJ2-1; clone size: .; CDR3 protein: CASSQSGSSNEQFF; CDR3 DNA: TGCGCCAGCAGCCAGAGCGGGAGCTCAAATGAGCAGTTCTTC
CDR3 length: 15; D gene: .; V gene: TRBV5-1; J gene: TRBJ2-1; clone size: .; CDR3 protein: CASSLEAAAYNEQFF; CDR3 DNA: TGCGCCAGCAGCTTGGAGGCAGCGGCCTACAATGAGCAGTTCTTC
CDR3 length: 15; D gene: TRBD1; V gene: TRBV7-9; J gene: TRBJ1-2; clone size: few; CDR3 protein: CASSYPTGIGYGYTF; CDR3 DNA: TGTGCCAGCAGCTACCCGACAGGGATAGGGTATGGCTACACCTTC
CDR3 length: 15; D gene: .; V gene: TRBV19; J gene: TRBJ2-4; clone size: once; CDR3 protein: CASSSTLVAKNIQYF; CDR3 DNA: TGTGCCAGTAGTTCTACGTTGGTAGCCAAAAACATTCAGTACTTC
CDR3 length: 14; D gene: .; V gene: TRBV9; J gene: TRBJ1-1; clone size: few; CDR3 protein: CASSVAPQNTEAFF; CDR3 DNA: TGTGCCAGCAGCGTAGCTCCCCAGAACACTGAAGCTTTCTTT
CDR3 length: 16; D gene: .; V gene: TRBV25-1; J gene: TRBJ2-2; clone size: .; CDR3 protein: CASSENSAANTGELFF; CDR3 DNA: TGTGCCAGCAGTGAAAACTCTGCGGCGAACACCGGGGAGCTGTTTTTT
CDR3 length: 16; D gene: TRBD1; V gene: TRBV19; J gene: TRBJ1-2; clone size: .; CDR3 protein: CASSPGTAQGTYGYTF; CDR3 DNA: TGTGCCAGTAGTCCCGGGACAGCTCAAGGCACCTATGGCTACACCTTC
CDR3 length: 15; D gene: TRBD1; V gene: TRBV19; J gene: TRBJ1-2; clone size: once; CDR3 protein: CASSGGQGVHQSYTF; CDR3 DNA: TGTGCCAGTAGTGGGGGACAGGGGGTGCATCAGAGCTACACCTTC
CDR3 length: 15; D gene: .; V gene: TRBV5-1; J gene: TRBJ1-4; clone size: .; CDR3 protein: CASSPDTTTNEKLFF; CDR3 DNA: TGCGCCAGCAGCCCGGACACCACAACTAATGAAAAACTGTTTTTT
CDR3 length: 13; D gene: .; V gene: TRBV2; J gene: TRBJ1-3; clone size: .; CDR3 protein: CASGTVSGNTIYF; CDR3 DNA: TGTGCCAGCGGGACGGTCTCTGGAAACACCATATATTTT
CDR3 length: 14; D gene: .; V gene: TRBV11-3; J gene: TRBJ2-5; clone size: .; CDR3 protein: CASSLRQTQETQYF; CDR3 DNA: TGTGCCAGCAGCCTTCGACAGACCCAAGAGACCCAGTACTTC
CDR3 length: 15; D gene: TRBD2; V gene: TRBV2; J gene: TRBJ2-7; clone size: .; CDR3 protein: CASSELAGGSLEQYF; CDR3 DNA: TGTGCCAGCAGTGAATTGGCGGGAGGGTCTCTTGAGCAGTACTTC
CDR3 length: 15; D gene: .; V gene: TRBV4-2; J gene: TRBJ1-2; clone size: .; CDR3 protein: CASSQDFMANYGYTF; CDR3 DNA: TGTGCCAGCAGCCAAGATTTCATGGCTAACTATGGCTACACCTTC
CDR3 length: 16; D gene: .; V gene: TRBV27; J gene: TRBJ1-5; clone size: .; CDR3 protein: CASSLTGARVRQPQHF; CDR3 DNA: TGTGCCAGCAGTTTAACGGGGGCGCGGGTGCGTCAGCCCCAGCATTTT
CDR3 length: 16; D gene: .; V gene: TRBV30; J gene: TRBJ1-5; clone size: .; CDR3 protein: CAWRSRGRFLGQPQHF; CDR3 DNA: TGTGCCTGGAGAAGCAGGGGAAGGTTTCTAGGTCAGCCCCAGCATTTT
CDR3 length: 16; D gene: TRBD2; V gene: TRBV30; J gene: TRBJ2-7; clone size: .; CDR3 protein: CAWSAKSGRVAYEQYF; CDR3 DNA: TGTGCCTGGAGTGCGAAGAGCGGGAGGGTAGCCTACGAGCAGTACTTC
CDR3 length: 15; D gene: .; V gene: TRBV2; J gene: TRBJ2-7; clone size: .; CDR3 protein: CASSVLGSGSYEQYF; CDR3 DNA: TGTGCCAGCAGTGTCCTAGGCTCTGGGTCCTACGAGCAGTACTTC
CDR3 length: 12; D gene: .; V gene: TRBV30; J gene: TRBJ2-2; clone size: .; CDR3 protein: CAWSVNTGELFF; CDR3 DNA: TGTGCCTGGAGCGTGAACACCGGGGAGCTGTTTTTT
CDR3 length: 18; D gene: .; V gene: TRBV18; J gene: TRBJ2-1; clone size: .; CDR3 protein: CASSPPGLAPSSYNEQFF; CDR3 DNA: TGTGCCAGCTCACCACCGGGATTAGCCCCAAGCTCCTACAATGAGCAGTTCTTC
CDR3 length: 12; D gene: .; V gene: TRBV2; J gene: TRBJ2-5; clone size: .; CDR3 protein: CASLLDRLTQYF; CDR3 DNA: TGTGCCAGCCTACTGGACCGATTGACCCAGTACTTC
CDR3 length: 12; D gene: .; V gene: TRBV28; J gene: TRBJ1-5; clone size: .; CDR3 protein: CASSLAVQPQHF; CDR3 DNA: TGTGCCAGCAGTTTGGCGGTTCAGCCCCAGCATTTT
CDR3 length: 13; D gene: .; V gene: TRBV28; J gene: TRBJ1-5; clone size: .; CDR3 protein: CASSLAAGQPQHF; CDR3 DNA: TGTGCCAGCAGTTTAGCAGCGGGGCAGCCCCAGCATTTT
CDR3 length: 11; D gene: .; V gene: TRBV28; J gene: TRBJ1-5; clone size: .; CDR3 protein: CASSLQSAQHF; CDR3 DNA: TGTGCCAGCAGTTTACAATCAGCCCAGCATTTT
CDR3 length: 14; D gene: .; V gene: TRBV27; J gene: TRBJ2-7; clone size: once; CDR3 protein: CASSRSEFGYEQYF; CDR3 DNA: TGTGCCAGCAGTCGGTCAGAGTTTGGGTACGAGCAGTACTTC